This T cell receptor (beta chain) came from a study of response to subunit inactivated influenza vaccine. Overall study findings and caveats: Authors suggested seasonal influenza vaccinations each recruit few new T cells.

Each CDR3 protein is one row after TCRdb ran MiXCR on the RT-PCR reads. The repertoire holds a few hundred thousand distinct CDR3 sequences, with around 15% as singletons. Note on this clonotype: Its antigen remains unknown.

The CDR3 spans 14 residues. The V gene end was trimmed by 5 bases and the J gene end by 5 bases; junction bases not matched to a gene: 7. Per the germline V gene, CDR1 is DFQATT and CDR2 is SNEGSKA (reference sequence). The source is a man aged 50 to 59 who received an inactivated influenza vaccine. V is TRBV20-1 and J is TRBJ2-3, with 10 positions matching TRBD1. Source: PBMCs from blood, taken 11 to 12 days after vaccination. As DNA, the CDR3 is TGCAGTGCTGCGGGACAGGGGTATGGAGATACGCAGTATTTT. Residues: CSAAGQGYGDTQYF.